This T cell receptor (beta chain) was retrieved from a study of type 1 and type 2 diabetes patients. A few counts support this clonotype. PCR was run on genomic DNA. Multiplex PCR with 30 forward and 13 reverse primers amplified the TCR beta CDR3. TCRdb used MiXCR to reprocess the multiplex PCR reads, holding one entry per CDR3 protein. The repertoire includes 250,000 to 300,000 distinct CDR3 sequences, more than 45% of them detected once, and around 15% sits in the top ten. The material sequenced was peripheral blood mononuclear cells (PBMCs). The TCR comes from a man aged 18 to 29 with type 2 diabetes.

The CDR3 sequence is CASTLDRGPYSNQPQHF. In DNA form, the CDR3 reads TGTGCCAGCACCCTCGACAGGGGGCCTTATAGCAATCAGCCCCAGCATTTT. The gene calls are TRBV2 and TRBJ1-5; TRBD1 aligns across 10 bases. The germline V gene has CDR1 SNHLY and CDR2 FYNNEI. Losses at the gene ends were 7 bases for V and 0 bases for J; bases not matched to a gene: 9. The CDR3 length is 17 residues.